The clone carrying this T cell receptor (beta chain) was detected once. As yet, its antigen is unknown. These data come from a study of cytomegalovirus exposure and HLA in healthy donors. Turning to the study itself: Sequencing of about 179 million T cells in an earlier analysis found 100 million or so unique TCR beta sequences.

Whole-study findings and limits: Later analysis identified 15,000 to 20,000 TCR beta sequences associated with HLA alleles, using a false discovery rate threshold of 0.05. Previous analysis showed most TCR beta V segments were productive about 90% or about 30% of the time. The classifier reportedly diagnosed cytomegalovirus status with high specificity and sensitivity.

The CDR3 is 16 residues long. Germline values: CDR1 WSHSY, CDR2 SAAADI. The ends lost 3 bases at V and 9 bases at J; junction bases unmatched: 11. The study ran its PCR with 60 Vbeta and 13 Jbeta primers. Repertoires were generated with immunoSEQ multiplex PCR, while TCRdb's copy carries only in-frame clones and drops some. The sample shows roughly 93,000 clones, roughly four fifths of them seen only once. The chain is built from TRBV10-2 and TRBJ2-7; 13 nucleotides match TRBD2. The sequence came from a man younger than 40 in good health and CMV-seronegative. Sequenced: PBMCs. CDR3 protein: CASSEGVLAGGPGQYV. In DNA form, the CDR3 reads TGCGCCAGCAGTGAAGGCGTACTAGCGGGAGGGCCGGGGCAGTACGTC.